This is a list of T cell receptor beta chains from one sample in a study of metastatic and nonmetastatic thyroid tumors. TCRdb reassembled clones from the PCR reads with MiXCR. Here the sample spans around 37,000 clones, more than 25% being singletons. Material for sequencing was blood. The receptors were sampled from a female donor with papillary thyroid cancer or a benign thyroid nodule (not recorded which). Some clones in this sample may be carry-over from other donors' samples. Each CDR3 is given with its conserved first and last residue. A D gene is named only where the DNA matches it firmly. Not all rows give a size; the values are once, few, many and, for expanded clones, a class.

v_call	clone_size	j_call	d_call	cdr3_aa	cdr3_nt
TRBV28	many	TRBJ2-3	TRBD2	CASILAGPTDTQYF	TGTGCCAGCATATTAGCGGGACCCACAGATACGCAGTATTTT
TRBV20-1	-	TRBJ1-1	-	CSATQGVNTEAFF	TGCAGTGCAACGCAGGGAGTGAACACTGAAGCTTTCTTT
TRBV6-4	many	TRBJ2-1	TRBD2	CASSDLAGDTNEQFF	TGTGCCAGCAGTGACTTAGCGGGGGACACCAATGAGCAGTTCTTC
TRBV20-1	many	TRBJ2-7	TRBD2	CSASRLAGFSYEQYF	TGCAGTGCTAGCAGGCTAGCGGGGTTCTCCTACGAGCAGTACTTC
TRBV3-1	-	TRBJ2-6	-	CASSRPDGSVANVLTF	TGTGCCAGCAGCCGCCCAGACGGTTCTGTGGCCAACGTCCTGACTTTC
TRBV20-1	-	TRBJ2-7	TRBD2	CSAPTSGSLYEQYF	TGCAGTGCCCCGACTAGCGGGAGTCTTTACGAGCAGTACTTC
TRBV7-7	many	TRBJ2-4	-	CASIIPGPLGNIQYF	TGTGCCAGCATCATTCCGGGACCCTTAGGAAACATTCAGTACTTC
TRBV7-8	-	TRBJ2-7	-	CASSSRLGSGDEQYF	TGTGCCAGCAGCTCCAGGCTCGGGTCGGGTGACGAGCAGTACTTC
TRBV7-8	-	TRBJ2-1	-	CASSHHCPWTVAYNEQFF	TGTGCCAGCAGCCACCATTGTCCCTGGACAGTGGCCTACAATGAGCAGTTCTTC
TRBV19	-	TRBJ1-1	-	CASIGVAAAWGEAFF	TGTGCCAGTATTGGGGTAGCGGCAGCCTGGGGGGAAGCTTTCTTT
TRBV19	few	TRBJ1-5	-	CASSSTGWVSQPQHF	TGTGCCAGTAGCTCGACAGGTTGGGTCAGTCAGCCCCAGCATTTT
TRBV20-1	-	TRBJ2-7	-	CSARDPSGPYEQYF	TGCAGTGCTAGAGACCCCTCAGGGCCCTACGAGCAGTACTTC
TRBV20-1	-	TRBJ2-4	-	CSARPHGPWGIQYF	TGCAGTGCTAGACCCCATGGGCCGTGGGGCATTCAGTACTTC
TRBV7-3	-	TRBJ2-1	-	CASSPSSGYNEQFF	TGTGCCAGCAGCCCGTCCTCAGGGTACAATGAGCAGTTCTTC
TRBV19	many	TRBJ2-3	TRBD2	CASSIKSSGSTDTQYF	TGTGCCAGTAGTATAAAGTCTAGCGGAAGCACAGATACGCAGTATTTT
TRBV11-1	-	TRBJ2-3	-	CASSLLDGYTDTQYF	TGTGCCAGCAGCTTATTGGACGGTTACACAGATACGCAGTATTTT
TRBV28	many	TRBJ1-6	-	CAGRGSKNSPLHF	TGTGCCGGTCGTGGATCTAAGAATTCACCCCTCCACTTT
TRBV6-1	few	TRBJ2-3	-	CASSTGTDTQYF	TGTGCCAGCAGTACCGGGACAGATACGCAGTATTTT
TRBV6-2/TRBV6-3	few	TRBJ2-1	-	CATDGGTPMNNEQFF	TGTGCCACCGATGGAGGGACACCGATGAACAATGAGCAGTTCTTC
TRBV6-5	few	TRBJ2-1	TRBD2	CASSYRGLAGFYNEQFF	TGTGCCAGCAGTTACCGTGGACTAGCGGGATTCTACAATGAGCAGTTCTTC
TRBV7-9	-	TRBJ1-1	TRBD1	CASNLQGLDTEAFF	TGTGCCAGCAACCTACAGGGGCTGGACACTGAAGCTTTCTTT
TRBV5-6	-	TRBJ2-7	TRBD2	CASSSGTSGNPYEQYF	TGTGCCAGCAGCTCCGGGACTAGCGGGAACCCCTACGAGCAGTACTTC
TRBV11-2	-	TRBJ2-7	-	CASSLRIRGLSSYEQYF	TGTGCCAGCAGCCTACGGATCCGGGGTCTTAGCTCCTACGAGCAGTACTTC
TRBV20-1	many	TRBJ2-1	TRBD1	CSASSRDRGPDEQFF	TGCAGTGCTTCATCCAGGGACAGGGGGCCTGATGAGCAGTTCTTC
TRBV11-2	many	TRBJ2-5	-	CASSSLGGETQYF	TGTGCCAGCAGCTCACTAGGTGGGGAGACCCAGTACTTC
TRBV20-1	many	TRBJ2-6	TRBD1	CSATQGAGSGANVLTF	TGCAGTGCAACACAGGGGGCCGGCTCTGGGGCCAACGTCCTGACTTTC
TRBV28	-	TRBJ2-2	TRBD2	CATQGLAGANTGELFF	TGTGCCACCCAAGGACTAGCGGGAGCAAATACCGGGGAGCTGTTTTTT
TRBV6-2/TRBV6-3	-	TRBJ2-2	-	CASIRTLPQNTGELFF	TGTGCCAGCATAAGGACACTTCCCCAGAACACCGGGGAGCTGTTTTTT
TRBV2	many	TRBJ1-2	-	CASTPATAPNYGYTF	TGTGCCAGCACCCCTGCTACAGCCCCTAACTATGGCTACACCTTC
TRBV15	-	TRBJ2-2	-	CATSRDCVMYELGTGELFF	TGTGCCACCAGCAGAGACTGTGTAATGTATGAGCTCGGCACCGGGGAGCTGTTTTTT
TRBV30	-	TRBJ2-3	-	CAWSSWNGPDTQYF	TGTGCCTGGAGTTCGTGGAACGGCCCAGATACTCAGTATTTT
TRBV5-1	-	TRBJ2-7	-	CASSSGGCGAYYEQYF	TGCGCCAGCAGCTCGGGCGGGTGTGGGGCATACTACGAGCAGTACTTC
TRBV28	-	TRBJ2-7	TRBD1	CASSFELRTGLPEQYF	TGTGCCAGCAGTTTTGAGCTTCGGACAGGGCTACCCGAGCAGTACTTC
TRBV12-3/TRBV12-4	many	TRBJ1-6	-	CASRTTANNSPLHF	TGTGCCAGCAGAACGACGGCTAATAATTCACCCCTCCACTTT
TRBV6-1	-	TRBJ1-6	-	CASRPPGRLYSPLHF	TGTGCCAGCAGGCCCCCGGGGAGGTTGTACTCACCCCTCCACTTT
TRBV2	many	TRBJ2-3	-	CASSGEARDTQYF	TGTGCCAGCAGTGGCGAAGCGAGGGATACGCAGTATTTT
TRBV20-1	few	TRBJ1-6	TRBD1	CSARDTGDSNSPLHF	TGCAGTGCTAGAGATACAGGGGACAGTAATTCACCCCTCCACTTT
TRBV27	medium-sized	TRBJ2-2	TRBD1	CASSLSRQGSGELFF	TGTGCCAGCAGTTTATCGCGACAGGGATCCGGGGAGCTGTTTTTT
TRBV20-1	-	TRBJ2-1	-	CSARPLGDRRWSYNEQFF	TGCAGTGCTAGACCCCTCGGTGACAGGAGGTGGTCCTACAATGAGCAGTTCTTC
TRBV7-8	many	TRBJ1-4	TRBD1	CASSPRDRGTGNEKLFF	TGTGCCAGCAGCCCCCGGGACAGGGGGACAGGGAATGAAAAACTGTTTTTT
TRBV5-1	-	TRBJ1-6	-	CASSLVGPNSPLHF	TGCGCCAGCAGCTTGGTGGGACCTAATTCACCCCTCCACTTT
TRBV27	-	TRBJ2-5	TRBD2	CASSLAGAGETQYF	TGTGCCAGCAGCCTAGCGGGAGCGGGGGAGACCCAGTACTTC
TRBV6-5	few	TRBJ1-2	-	CASSYSRGLYGYTF	TGTGCCAGCAGTTACTCGAGGGGTCTCTATGGCTACACCTTC
TRBV4-2	-	TRBJ1-4	-	CASSQDKDSFEKLFF	TGTGCCAGCAGCCAAGATAAGGACAGTTTTGAAAAACTGTTTTTT
TRBV27	many	TRBJ2-3	-	CASSLGQGTDTQYF	TGTGCCAGCAGTTTGGGCCAGGGCACAGATACGCAGTATTTT
TRBV6-1	-	TRBJ1-1	TRBD1	CASRPGGLNTEAFF	TGTGCCAGCAGACCAGGGGGGCTGAACACTGAAGCTTTCTTT
TRBV30	few	TRBJ2-2	TRBD1	CGWGKGQGNRNTGELFF	TGTGGCTGGGGAAAAGGACAGGGAAACAGGAACACCGGGGAGCTGTTTTTT
TRBV6-1	-	TRBJ2-5	-	CASSPPGRGYQETQYF	TGTGCCAGCAGTCCGCCCGGAAGAGGGTACCAAGAGACCCAGTACTTC
TRBV2	-	TRBJ2-1	TRBD2	CAIYFSGRSPYNEQFF	TGTGCCATCTACTTTAGCGGGAGGTCCCCTTATAATGAGCAGTTCTTC
TRBV2	many	TRBJ2-1	-	CASRGNRAGNNEQFF	TGTGCCAGCAGGGGGAACCGGGCTGGGAACAATGAGCAGTTCTTC
TRBV6-4	many	TRBJ2-6	-	CASSDSKGTGANVLTF	TGTGCCAGCAGTGACTCGAAAGGGACTGGGGCCAACGTCCTGACTTTC
TRBV5-1	-	TRBJ2-7	TRBD2	CASSSAASGPYEQYF	TGCGCCAGCAGCTCGGCGGCTAGCGGACCCTACGAGCAGTACTTC
TRBV12-3/TRBV12-4	many	TRBJ1-2	-	CASSPRGGANYGYTF	TGTGCCAGCAGTCCCCGGGGAGGGGCTAACTATGGCTACACCTTC
TRBV29-1	few	TRBJ2-7	TRBD1	CSVEYRGYEQYF	TGCAGCGTTGAGTACAGGGGATACGAGCAGTACTTC
TRBV25-1	few	TRBJ1-3	-	CASSEYRPGTSGNTIYF	TGTGCCAGCAGTGAATATCGTCCCGGGACCTCTGGAAACACCATATATTTT
TRBV6-1	-	TRBJ2-7	-	CASQLDHEQYF	TGTGCCAGCCAACTAGACCACGAGCAGTACTTC
TRBV12-3/TRBV12-4	medium-sized	TRBJ2-2	TRBD1	CASSRQGPGELFF	TGTGCCAGCAGTAGACAGGGCCCCGGGGAGCTGTTTTTT